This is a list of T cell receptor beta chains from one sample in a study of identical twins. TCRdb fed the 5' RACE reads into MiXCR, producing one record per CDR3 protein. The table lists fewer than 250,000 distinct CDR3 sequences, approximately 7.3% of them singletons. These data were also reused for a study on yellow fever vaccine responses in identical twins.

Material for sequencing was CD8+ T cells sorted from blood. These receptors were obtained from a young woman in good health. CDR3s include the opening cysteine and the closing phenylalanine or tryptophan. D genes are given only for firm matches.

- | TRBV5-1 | CASSSRDEGGTEAFF
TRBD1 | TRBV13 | CASRGRTGSYEQYF
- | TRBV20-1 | CSASSGGESTDTQYF
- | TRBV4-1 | CASSQLRASYNEQFF
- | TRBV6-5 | CASSYYPRGETQYF
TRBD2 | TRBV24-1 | CATSDSGPIQGSGPGDTGELFF
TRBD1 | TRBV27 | CASSYAVTGSNSPLHF
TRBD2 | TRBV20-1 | CSASRAGDYSGANVLTF
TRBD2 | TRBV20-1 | CSARDLLADSYNEQFF
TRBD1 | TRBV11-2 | CASSYNVGTANEKLFF
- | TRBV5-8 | CASSLESWGYNEQFF
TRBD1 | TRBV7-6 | CASSQARDRGTNTEAFF
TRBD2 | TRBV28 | CASSLTSGRDYNEQFF
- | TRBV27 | CASSPNPYYEQYF
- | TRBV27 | CASSLTGDTDTQYF